This T cell receptor beta chain was sequenced during a study of blood T cell repertoires in COVID-19. The V gene lost 2 bases and the J gene lost 4 bases, with 17 bases spanning the gap. Germline CDR1 and CDR2: MNHEY and SVGEGT. The length of the CDR3 is 17 residues. TCRdb's copy holds only in-frame clones and misses some; the assay was immunoSEQ multiplex PCR. The table shows 150,000 or so clones, with 75% to 85% occurring only once. This clonotype was sampled from a woman aged 60 to 75 with COVID-19, enrolled during active disease. Specimen: peripheral blood. The chain employs TRBV6-2 or TRBV6-3 and TRBJ1-4; weak D call: TRBD1 (6 bases). CDR3 coding DNA: TGTGCCAGCAGTTACGGAGGGGGGGCGCGGAGTAATGAAAAACTGTTTTTT. It encodes CASSYGGGARSNEKLFF.